Below are 17 T cell receptor beta chains sequenced from a single sample in a study of T cell responses to AZD1222 COVID-19 vaccine. Method: immunoSEQ multiplex PCR; TCRdb's copy keeps in-frame clones and lacks some. This table holds more than 150,000 clones, 88% found once. Sequencing used peripheral blood, obtained 28 days after the second AZD1222 dose. All receptors derive from an adult who received the AZD1222 COVID-19 vaccine.

The chain joins TRBV28 to TRBJ1-1, with TRBD1 identical over 11 bases. The CDR3 has 19 amino acids. The V gene end was trimmed by 5 bases and the J gene end by 0 bases; junction bases not matched to a gene: 14. Germline V lookup: CDR1 MDHEN, CDR2 SYDVKM. Here the CDR3 DNA reads TGTGCCAGCAGTACCCCGTGGGACAGGGGGGGGACCATGAACACTGAAGCTTTCTTT. This codes for CASSTPWDRGGTMNTEAFF. The full variable domain, its missing parts supplied by reference TRBV28 and TRBJ1-1, is DVKVTQSSRYLVKRTGEKVFLECVQDMDHENMFWYRQDPGLGLRLIYFSYDVKMKEKGDIPEGYSVSREKKERFSLILESASTNQTSMYLCASSTPWDRGGTMNTEAFFGQGTRLTVV.

The chain combines TRBV18 with TRBJ2-7; 10 bases map to TRBD2. Germline values: CDR1 KGHSH, CDR2 LQKENI. The CDR3 is 16 residues long. With V trimmed by 2 bases and J by 5 bases, 9 bases remained unmatched. Here the CDR3 reads CASSPSSSGSFHEQYF. Written as DNA, the CDR3 is TGTGCCAGCTCACCATCCTCTAGCGGGAGTTTCCACGAGCAGTACTTC.

The gene calls are TRBV5-1 and TRBJ2-3; D is undetermined. The CDR3 contains 14 residues. Germline V gene lookup returns CDR1 SGHRS and CDR2 YFSETQ. V lost 4 bases, J lost 2 bases, and 11 bases lay in between. CDR3 sequence: CASSGGEPTDTQYF. CDR3 nucleotide sequence: TGCGCCAGCAGCGGCGGAGAGCCCACAGATACGCAGTATTTT.

This clone has just a few counts. Other DNA sequences in the same sample also yield this CDR3. The genes are TRBV9 and TRBJ2-7; 9 nucleotides match TRBD1. The CDR3 runs to 15 residues. V gave up 2 bases and J gave up 2 bases; unmatched junction bases: 5. The germline V gene encodes CDR1 SGDLS and CDR2 YYNGEE. The DNA of the CDR3 is TGTGCCAGCAGCGTTGGACAGGGGCGGACCTACGAGCAGTACTTC. Protein: CASSVGQGRTYEQYF.

The V call is TRBV11-2, the J call TRBJ1-5; D unresolved. Looked up from germline, CDR1 is SGHAT and CDR2 is FQNNGV. V was pared by 1 base and J by 3 bases, with 7 bases between. CDR3 size: 14 residues. CDR3 nucleotides: TGTGCCAGCAGCTTAGGACCCTACAATCAGCCCCAGCATTTT. It yields the protein CASSLGPYNQPQHF.

The rearrangement links TRBV3-1 (or the pseudogene TRBV3-2) to TRBJ2-3, with a possible D match to TRBD1 (6 bases). The CDR3 is 13 amino acids. Germline V lookup: CDR1 LGHDT, CDR2 YNNKEL (reference sequence). V lost 4 bases, J lost 6 bases, and 11 bases lay in between. The CDR3 nucleotides read TGTGCCAGCAGCCCTACAGGGTTGGATACGCAGTATTTT. Translated: CASSPTGLDTQYF.

This sequence joins TRBV28 and TRBJ1-5, with no clear D. CDR3 length: 12 residues. V was cut by 4 bases and J by 10 bases, with 11 bases left in between. Germline V CDR1 and CDR2: MDHEN, SYDVKM. This chain's CDR3 is CASSSSVDPQHF. CDR3 nucleotide sequence: TGTGCCAGCAGTTCTTCAGTGGACCCCCAGCATTTT.

The V gene is TRBV28, the J gene TRBJ2-2; 12 nucleotides agree with TRBD2. The CDR3 has 17 residues. Germline values: CDR1 MDHEN, CDR2 SYDVKM. V gave up 2 bases and J gave up 7 bases; unmatched junction bases: 8. This CDR3 is CASSLAGLAGGDGELFF. DNA for the CDR3: TGTGCCAGCAGTTTAGCCGGGCTAGCGGGAGGGGACGGGGAGCTGTTTTTT.

The chain joins TRBV7-2 to TRBJ1-3; D possibly corresponds to TRBD1 (5 bases). The CDR3 is made up of 13 amino acids. Germline values: CDR1 SGHTA, CDR2 FQGNSA. Deletions cut 1 base from V and 8 bases from J, with 9 bases between. The CDR3 protein is CASSLGREDTIYF. CDR3 DNA: TGTGCCAGCAGCTTAGGCAGGGAGGACACCATATATTTT.

The chain employs TRBV5-1 and TRBJ2-2; 12 bases map to TRBD2. J gave up 1 base and V 0 bases, and 4 bases lay outside the gene matches. The CDR3 contains 18 residues. Germline values: CDR1 SGHRS, CDR2 YFSETQ. The CDR3 is CASSLGLAGVQNTGELFF. The CDR3 DNA follows: TGCGCCAGCAGCTTGGGACTAGCGGGAGTACAGAACACCGGGGAGCTGTTTTTT.

This rearrangement joins TRBV7-2 to TRBJ2-1; 8 nucleotides line up with TRBD2. Per the germline V gene, CDR1 is SGHTA and CDR2 is FQGNSA. CDR3 size: 16 residues. Trimming removed 5 bases from V and 2 bases from J; junction bases left unmatched: 8. The CDR3 DNA is TGTGCCAGCAGCGCCCCCCCAGCGGGAGCCTACAATGAGCAGTTCTTC. It specifies CASSAPPAGAYNEQFF.

DNA of the CDR3: TGTGCCAGCGGTCTAGCGGGTGGTGTGGTGTACTTC. It is translated as CASGLAGGVVYF. V is TRBV6-5 and J is TRBJ2-7, with 8 bases that match TRBD2. With V trimmed by 8 bases and J by 12 bases, 12 bases remained unmatched. The CDR3 covers 12 residues. Germline V lookup: CDR1 MNHEY, CDR2 SVGAGI.

The chain couples TRBV10-3 to TRBJ1-5; no firm D call. V lost 4 bases to trimming and J lost 4 bases, with 11 bases between them. This CDR3 contains 14 residues. In germline, CDR1 is ENHRY, CDR2 SYGVKD. In DNA, the CDR3 is TGTGCCATCAGTGGTTACGGCAGTAATCAGCCCCAGCATTTT. This sequence encodes CAISGYGSNQPQHF.

The chain couples TRBV9 to TRBJ2-7; D unresolved. Germline V gives CDR1 SGDLS, CDR2 YYNGEE. Trimming left V 0 bases short and J 7 bases short, with 14 bases between. This CDR3 comprises 14 residues. Here the CDR3 reads CASSVAAGLGEQYF. The CDR3 DNA is TGTGCCAGCAGCGTAGCGGCAGGCCTCGGAGAGCAGTACTTC.

V gene TRBV11-2 combines with J gene TRBJ1-1, with 8 nucleotides matching TRBD1. V dropped 6 bases and J dropped 4; count of bases not matched to a gene: 7. This CDR3 spans 14 amino acids. Per germline, CDR1 SGHAT and CDR2 FQNNGV. The CDR3 bases are TGTGCCAGCAGTCATTCGACAGGGGCCACTGAAGCTTTCTTT. Translating gives CASSHSTGATEAFF. The full variable domain, in which reference TRBV11-2 and TRBJ1-1 provide the parts outside the CDR3, is EAGVAQSPRYKIIEKRQSVAFWCNPISGHATLYWYQQILGQGPKLLIQFQNNGVVDDSQLPKDRFSAERLKGVDSTLKIQPAKLEDSAVYLCASSHSTGATEAFFGQGTRLTVV.

In its sample, this clone was seen a few times. This chain joins TRBV7-9 and TRBJ1-1; D remains ambiguous. CDR3 length: 12 amino acids. V lost 5 bases and J 1 base, leaving 5 bases between the germline ends. Germline V gene sequence: CDR1 SEHNR, CDR2 FQNEAQ (reference sequence). In DNA, the CDR3 is TGTGCCAGCAGCCCCACGAACACTGAAGCTTTCTTT. It encodes CASSPTNTEAFF. The whole variable domain, filled in from reference TRBV7-9 and TRBJ1-1, reads DTGVSQNPRHKITKRGQNVTFRCDPISEHNRLYWYRQTLGQGPEFLTYFQNEAQLEKSRLLSDRFSAERPKGSFSTLEIQRTEQGDSAMYLCASSPTNTEAFFGQGTRLTVV.

The chain joins TRBV7-8 to TRBJ1-1; D call uncertain. The CDR3 length is 12 residues. From germline, CDR1 is SGHVS and CDR2 FQNEAQ. The V end was cut by 5 bases, the J end by 4 bases, with 8 bases between. The CDR3 reads CASSLWGTEAFF. The DNA for the CDR3 is TGTGCCAGCAGCCTTTGGGGCACTGAAGCTTTCTTT.